The TCR beta chain described here comes from a study of T cell repertoires in cytomegalovirus infection. Across the whole study: The authors relied on CMV epitopes, both recently identified HLA-C-restricted and well-studied HLA-B-restricted.

Concerning this clonotype itself: Its antigen is as yet unknown.

TCRdb called the reads again in MiXCR, with one record for every CDR3 protein. The data contain around 360,000 distinct CDR3 sequences, about 35% of them singletons. CDR3 length: 13 amino acids. The V gene's germline CDR1 is MDHEN and CDR2 SYDVKM. The ends were cut back, 7 bases at V and 0 bases at J, with 7 bases in the middle. Sequenced here: cultured PBMCs, sampled from culture after CMV antigen stimulation. V and J are TRBV28 and TRBJ2-1; D not resolved. The clonotype comes from a human donor in good health (CMV status not recorded). Some clones in this sample may be carry-over from other donors' samples. The CDR3 DNA reads as TGTGCCAGCAATCCAGACTCCTACAATGAGCAGTTCTTC. It is translated as CASNPDSYNEQFF.